The 23 T cell receptor beta chains below all came from one sample that was sequenced in a study of cytomegalovirus exposure and HLA in healthy donors (dated by TCRdb to the late 2010s). Libraries were built with the immunoSEQ multiplex PCR assay. For the multiplex PCR, a mixture combining 60 forward primers for TCR Vbeta segments and 13 reverse primers for TCR Jbeta segments was used. TCRdb provides this immuneACCESS table in a form limited to in-frame rearrangements. Some clones are lacking; in checked studies, under half of them reflect an unresolved V gene, and why the rest are absent is not known. The sample includes about 180,000 clones, with around 82% observed a single time. 2% to 3% of the sample is taken by the ten largest. Sequencing was performed on PBMCs. Receptor source: a woman in her thirties in good health and CMV-seropositive.

In this sample, this clone turned up once. The chain carries TRBV5-5 and TRBJ1-3, with 7 positions matching TRBD1. The J segment lost 4 bases and the V segment lost 3 bases, leaving 4 bases of the junction unmatched. The CDR3 is 14 residues long. CDR1 and CDR2 (germline): SGHKS, YYEKEE (reference sequence). The CDR3 DNA reads as TGTGCCAGCAGCTCGACAGGGAACGGAAACACCATATATTTT. Residues: CASSSTGNGNTIYF.

This chain uses TRBV7-9 with TRBJ2-2; 15 bases line up with TRBD2. CDR3 length: 17 amino acids. CDR1 and CDR2 (germline): SEHNR, FQNEAQ (reference sequence). V lost 5 bases and J lost 5; bases outside the gene matches: 6. CDR3 region: CASSLGLAGGWTGELFF. In nucleotides, the CDR3 is TGTGCCAGCAGCCTGGGACTAGCGGGGGGATGGACCGGGGAGCTGTTTTTT.

The V and J genes are TRBV6-1 and TRBJ2-3; TRBD2 matches 7 bases. The CDR3 runs to 14 residues. CDR1 and CDR2 from the germline V gene are MNHNS and SASEGT. Trimming removed 6 bases from V and 5 bases from J; junction bases left unmatched: 8. This CDR3 reads CASRGGGSGDTQYF. The CDR3 DNA reads TGTGCCAGCAGGGGGGGAGGGTCGGGAGATACGCAGTATTTT.

The gene calls are TRBV4-3 and TRBJ2-1; D is perhaps TRBD1 (6 bases). Trimming removed 9 bases from V and 0 bases from J, with 15 bases in between. The CDR3 runs 15 residues. Looked up from germline, CDR1 is LGHNA and CDR2 is YSLEER. CDR3: CARSFRGSSYNEQFF. DNA for the CDR3: TGCGCCAGGTCCTTTAGGGGGAGCTCCTACAATGAGCAGTTCTTC.

The chain combines TRBV4-3 with TRBJ2-3, with a possible D match to TRBD2 (6 bases). Trimming took off 0 bases at V and 1 base at J, with 11 bases between the two ends. CDR1 is LGHNA, CDR2 YSLEER, per germline. This CDR3 has 16 amino acids. The CDR3 nucleotides are TGCGCCAGCAGCCAAGAAACGGGGGTGGGCACAGATACGCAGTATTTT. It yields the protein CASSQETGVGTDTQYF.

The sample holds one count of this clone. This chain connects TRBV11-2 to TRBJ2-2, with a weak D call TRBD1 (5 bases). Germline CDR1 and CDR2: SGHAT and FQNNGV. This CDR3 contains 16 residues. V lost 0 bases and J lost 3, with 11 bases in between. The CDR3 region is CASSLDLGRYTGELFF. Here the CDR3 DNA reads TGTGCCAGCAGCTTAGATCTGGGGCGGTACACCGGGGAGCTGTTTTTT.

This chain's CDR3 is CASSDSLATGGAYEQYF. The CDR3, as DNA: TGCGCCAGCAGTGACTCCTTGGCGACAGGGGGCGCGTACGAGCAGTACTTC. The chain links TRBV10-2 to TRBJ2-5; TRBD1 matches at 10 bases. The closer fit of TRBJ2-7 to the DNA end suggests the J call may be wrong. The CDR3 contains 17 residues. CDR1 WSHSY and CDR2 SAAADI come from the germline V gene.

The chain employs TRBV7-2 and TRBJ2-3; 8 bases are shared with TRBD1. The V and J ends lost 1 base and 3 bases, in that order; junction bases with no gene match: 12. Germline-derived CDR1 and CDR2 are SGHTA and FQGNSA. This CDR3 contains 18 residues. The CDR3 spells CASSLESEGRGRTDTQYF. CDR3 coding DNA: TGTGCCAGCAGCTTAGAATCCGAGGGCAGGGGGCGGACAGATACGCAGTATTTT.

CDR3 amino acids: CASSLPSGGKDEQYF. CDR3 sequence (DNA): TGTGCCAGCAGCCTCCCTTCGGGGGGGAAGGACGAGCAGTACTTC. V gene TRBV13 combines with J gene TRBJ2-5, with 8 bases lining up with TRBD2. The better agreement between TRBJ2-7 and the DNA end casts doubt on the J call. In germline, CDR1 is PRHDT, CDR2 FYEKMQ (reference sequence). There are 15 residues in the CDR3.

The chain recombines TRBV5-1 with TRBJ1-3; tentatively, D is TRBD1 (5 bases). This CDR3 has 16 residues. Germline CDR1 reads SGHRS; CDR2 reads YFSETQ. V was pared by 4 bases and J by 0 bases, with 14 bases between. The CDR3 coding sequence is TGCGCCAGCAGCCAAGGGGCGGCCAGCTCTGGAAACACCATATATTTT. Translating gives CASSQGAASSGNTIYF.

The chain uses TRBV6-1 and TRBJ1-4; D not resolved. CDR1 is MNHNS and CDR2 is SASEGT in the germline V gene. The V end lost 0 bases, the J end lost 1 base, and 6 bases lay between the germline ends. The CDR3 is 15 residues long. The CDR3, as DNA: TGTGCCAGCAGTGAAGCGACAAAAACTAATGAAAAACTGTTTTTT. Translated: CASSEATKTNEKLFF.

The chain uses TRBV29-1 and TRBJ2-5, with 7 bases aligning to TRBD2. The germline V gene encodes CDR1 SQVTM and CDR2 ANQGSEA. Losses at the gene ends were 6 bases for V and 5 bases for J; bases not matched to a gene: 6. The CDR3 loop spans 12 amino acids. The CDR3 region has the DNA TGCAGCGTCGTGCGGCGGGGGGAGACCCAGTACTTC. Translating gives CSVVRRGETQYF.

J is TRBJ2-5 and V is TRBV20-1, with a weak D call TRBD2 (5 bases). Germline V CDR1 and CDR2: DFQATT, SNEGSKA (reference sequence). Trimming removed 4 bases at V and 7 bases at J, with 10 bases between. The CDR3 sequence is 11 residues long. CDR3 sequence reads: CSAIERATQYF. CDR3 DNA: TGCAGTGCTATCGAGAGGGCGACCCAGTACTTC.

The rearrangement joins TRBV5-1 to TRBJ2-1; 14 bases align to TRBD2. Germline V gene data show CDR1 as SGHRS and CDR2 as YFSETQ. J gave up 8 bases and V 2 bases, and 3 bases lay outside the gene matches. The CDR3 covers 15 residues. The CDR3 DNA reads TGCGCCAGCAGCTTAAGACTAGCGGGGGGGCATGAGCAGTTCTTC. Translating gives CASSLRLAGGHEQFF.

This clone has more than one count but fewer than ten. Other DNA sequences in the sample encode the same CDR3. The chain uses TRBV5-1 and TRBJ2-7; TRBD2 matches 12 bases. Trimming took 1 base from V and 1 from J; bases not matched to a gene: 0. The CDR3 is 15 amino acids. Germline V gene data show CDR1 as SGHRS and CDR2 as YFSETQ. The DNA for the CDR3 is TGCGCCAGCAGCTTGCTAGCGGGGGGGTCCTACGAGCAGTACTTC. Its translation is CASSLLAGGSYEQYF. Complete variable domain (other parts from reference TRBV5-1 and TRBJ2-7): KAGVTQTPRYLIKTRGQQVTLSCSPISGHRSVSWYQQTPGQGLQFLFEYFSETQRNKGNFPGRFSGRQFSNSRSEMNVSTLELGDSALYLCASSLLAGGSYEQYFGPGTRLTVT.

The J gene is TRBJ1-6, the V gene TRBV2, with D unclear. Germline V CDR1 and CDR2: SNHLY, FYNNEI. V dropped 2 bases and J dropped 10 bases, with 12 bases sitting between them. The CDR3 totals 14 residues. Written as DNA, the CDR3 is TGTGCCAGCAGTGAACCCAGTTCGTACTCACCCCTCCACTTT. This sequence encodes CASSEPSSYSPLHF.

The chain employs TRBV4-3 and TRBJ2-7; possibly TRBD1 for D (7 bases). The germline V gene encodes CDR1 LGHNA and CDR2 YSLEER. The V and J ends lost 0 bases and 2 bases respectively, with 11 bases between them. The CDR3 length is 15 residues. CDR3 in DNA: TGCGCCAGCAGCCAAGATCCCAGGGGGGCCTACGAGCAGTACTTC. Protein: CASSQDPRGAYEQYF.

V usage is TRBV19 and J usage is TRBJ1-5, with 8 nucleotides matching TRBD1. J was trimmed by 4 bases and V by 4 bases; bases with no gene match: 6. This CDR3 contains 15 residues. Germline CDR1 LNHDA, CDR2 SQIVND (reference sequence). The CDR3 loop reads CASSNHRQGNQPQHF. CDR3 DNA: TGTGCCAGTAGTAACCATCGACAGGGGAATCAGCCCCAGCATTTT.

This sequence joins TRBV5-6 and TRBJ1-1; maybe TRBD1 (6 bases). Deletions cut 1 base from V and 7 bases from J, with 14 bases between. CDR3 size: 14 residues. Germline lookup yields CDR1 SGHDT and CDR2 YYEEEE. The CDR3 coding sequence is TGTGCCAGCAGCTTGAGGCAGGGGCTCAGTGAAGCTTTCTTT. Translated: CASSLRQGLSEAFF.

The V gene is TRBV6-5, the J gene TRBJ2-5; D is unresolved. The CDR3 has 14 amino acids. CDR1 is MNHEY, CDR2 SVGAGI, per germline. V was cut by 5 bases and J by 11 bases, with 21 bases left in between. The chain's CDR3 is CASSPSRSGYKQYF. The CDR3 coding sequence is TGTGCCAGCAGTCCCTCGAGGTCCGGGTACAAGCAGTACTTC.

The rearrangement links TRBV29-1 to TRBJ2-3; the D gene is possibly TRBD1 (5 bases). The germline gives CDR1 SQVTM, CDR2 ANQGSEA. With 7 bases removed from V and 4 bases from J, the gap between germline ends came to 21 bases. This CDR3 spans 15 amino acids. The CDR3 sequence: CSAAGISQGPDTQYF. The CDR3 DNA reads TGCAGCGCTGCAGGGATTAGCCAAGGCCCAGATACGCAGTATTTT.

The rearrangement links TRBV13 to TRBJ2-7, with D possibly TRBD2 on 7 matching bases. The V and J ends lost 8 bases and 0 bases respectively, with 23 bases between them. The CDR3 length is 17 residues. CDR1 is PRHDT and CDR2 is FYEKMQ in the germline V gene (reference sequence). The CDR3: CASRLGGIKDSSYEQYF. The CDR3 nucleotides read TGTGCCAGCCGTTTGGGGGGGATTAAGGACAGCTCCTACGAGCAGTACTTC.

The chain recombines TRBV21-1 with TRBJ2-5; the table calls TRBD2, which could not be checked here. TRBV21-1 is a recognized pseudogene. The CDR3 extends over 15 amino acids. Here the CDR3 reads CASSKGPRGGETQYF. CDR3 nucleotides: TGTGCCAGCAGCAAAGGCCCCCGTGGAGGGGAGACCCAGTACTTC.